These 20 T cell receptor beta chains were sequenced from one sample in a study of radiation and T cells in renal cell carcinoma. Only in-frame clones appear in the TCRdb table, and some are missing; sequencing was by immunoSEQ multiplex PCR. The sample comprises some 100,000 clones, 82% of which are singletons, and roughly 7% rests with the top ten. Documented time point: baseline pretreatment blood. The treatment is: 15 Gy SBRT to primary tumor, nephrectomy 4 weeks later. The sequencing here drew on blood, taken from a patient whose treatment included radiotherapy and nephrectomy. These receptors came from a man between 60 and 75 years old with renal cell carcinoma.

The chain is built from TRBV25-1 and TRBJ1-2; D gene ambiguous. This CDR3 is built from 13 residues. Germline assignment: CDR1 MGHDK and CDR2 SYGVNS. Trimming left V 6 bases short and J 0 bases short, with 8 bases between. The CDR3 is CASSWGANYGYTF. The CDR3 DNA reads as TGTGCCAGCAGCTGGGGAGCTAACTATGGCTACACCTTC.

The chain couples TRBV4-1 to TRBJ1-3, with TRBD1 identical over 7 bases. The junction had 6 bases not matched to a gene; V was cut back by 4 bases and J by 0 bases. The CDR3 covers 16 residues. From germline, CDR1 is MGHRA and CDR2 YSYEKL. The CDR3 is CASSRDSENSGNTIYF. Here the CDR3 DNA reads TGCGCCAGCAGCCGGGACAGTGAAAACTCTGGAAACACCATATATTTT.

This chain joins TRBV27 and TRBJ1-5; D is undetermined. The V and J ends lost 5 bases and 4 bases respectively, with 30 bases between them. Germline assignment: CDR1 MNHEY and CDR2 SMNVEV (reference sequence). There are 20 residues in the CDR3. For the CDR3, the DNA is TGTGCCAGCAGTCCCATAGGGTACACCCGTACTCGAATCGGGAATCAGCCCCAGCATTTT. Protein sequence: CASSPIGYTRTRIGNQPQHF.

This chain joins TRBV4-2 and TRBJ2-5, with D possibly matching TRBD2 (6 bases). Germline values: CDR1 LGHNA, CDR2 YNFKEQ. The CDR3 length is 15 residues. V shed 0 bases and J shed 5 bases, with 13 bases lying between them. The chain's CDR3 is CASSQDVGGPETQYF. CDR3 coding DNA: TGTGCCAGCAGCCAAGACGTGGGAGGCCCGGAGACCCAGTACTTC.

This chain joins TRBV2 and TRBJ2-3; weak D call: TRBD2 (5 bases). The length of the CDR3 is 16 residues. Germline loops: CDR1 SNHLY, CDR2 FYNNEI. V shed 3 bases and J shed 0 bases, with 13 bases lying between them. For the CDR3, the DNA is TGTGCCAGCAGTGATCCGGGATCCTCTAGCACAGATACGCAGTATTTT. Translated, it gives CASSDPGSSSTDTQYF.

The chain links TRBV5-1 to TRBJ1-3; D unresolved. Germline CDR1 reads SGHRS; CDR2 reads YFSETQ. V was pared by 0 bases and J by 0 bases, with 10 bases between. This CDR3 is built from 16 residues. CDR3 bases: TGCGCCAGCAGCTTGGCGGGCATATCCTCTGGAAACACCATATATTTT. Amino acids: CASSLAGISSGNTIYF. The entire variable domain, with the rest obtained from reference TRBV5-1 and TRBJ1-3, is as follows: KAGVTQTPRYLIKTRGQQVTLSCSPISGHRSVSWYQQTPGQGLQFLFEYFSETQRNKGNFPGRFSGRQFSNSRSEMNVSTLELGDSALYLCASSLAGISSGNTIYFGEGSWLTVV.

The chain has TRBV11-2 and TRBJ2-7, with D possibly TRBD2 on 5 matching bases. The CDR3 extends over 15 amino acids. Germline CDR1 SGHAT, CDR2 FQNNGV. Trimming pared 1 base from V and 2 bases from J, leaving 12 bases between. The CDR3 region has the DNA TGTGCCAGCAGCTTAGCCCCCTCCGGGGCCTACGAGCAGTACTTC. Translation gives CASSLAPSGAYEQYF. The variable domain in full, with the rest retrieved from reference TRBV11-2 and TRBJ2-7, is EAGVAQSPRYKIIEKRQSVAFWCNPISGHATLYWYQQILGQGPKLLIQFQNNGVVDDSQLPKDRFSAERLKGVDSTLKIQPAKLEDSAVYLCASSLAPSGAYEQYFGPGTRLTVT.

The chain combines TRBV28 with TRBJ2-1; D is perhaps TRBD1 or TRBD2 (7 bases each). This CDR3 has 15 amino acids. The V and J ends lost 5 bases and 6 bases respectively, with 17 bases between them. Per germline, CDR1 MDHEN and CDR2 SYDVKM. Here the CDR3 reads CASSQGGGMSNEQFF. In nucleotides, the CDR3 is TGTGCCAGCAGTCAGGGAGGGGGCATGAGCAATGAGCAGTTCTTC.

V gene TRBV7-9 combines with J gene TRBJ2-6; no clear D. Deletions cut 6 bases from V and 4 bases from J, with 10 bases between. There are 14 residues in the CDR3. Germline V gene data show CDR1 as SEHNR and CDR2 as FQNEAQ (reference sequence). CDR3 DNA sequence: TGTGCCAGCAGTTACACTACCGGGGCCAACGTCCTGACTTTC. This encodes CASSYTTGANVLTF.

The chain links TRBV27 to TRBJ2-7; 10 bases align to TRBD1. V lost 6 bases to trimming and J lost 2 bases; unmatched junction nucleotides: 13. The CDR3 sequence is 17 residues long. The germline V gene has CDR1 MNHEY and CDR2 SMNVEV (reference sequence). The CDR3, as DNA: TGTGCCAGCAGCCGGCAAACAGGGACAGGGGAGACCTACGAGCAGTACTTC. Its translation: CASSRQTGTGETYEQYF.

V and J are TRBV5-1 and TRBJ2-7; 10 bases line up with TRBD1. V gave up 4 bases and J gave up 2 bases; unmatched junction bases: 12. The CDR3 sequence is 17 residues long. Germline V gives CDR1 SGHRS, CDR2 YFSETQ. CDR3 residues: CASSLGPGQGPTYEQYF. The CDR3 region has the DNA TGCGCCAGCAGCCTCGGTCCGGGACAGGGGCCCACCTACGAGCAGTACTTC.

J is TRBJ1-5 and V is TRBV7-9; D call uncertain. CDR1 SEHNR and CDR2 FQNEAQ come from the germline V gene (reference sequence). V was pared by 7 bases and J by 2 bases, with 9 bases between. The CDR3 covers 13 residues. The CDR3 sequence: CASTRNGNQPQHF. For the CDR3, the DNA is TGTGCCAGCACCCGTAATGGCAATCAGCCCCAGCATTTT.

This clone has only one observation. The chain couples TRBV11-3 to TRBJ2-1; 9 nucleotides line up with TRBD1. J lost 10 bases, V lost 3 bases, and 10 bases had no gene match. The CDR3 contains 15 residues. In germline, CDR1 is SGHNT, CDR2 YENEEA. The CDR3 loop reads CASSFGPGTGYEQFF. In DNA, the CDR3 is TGTGCCAGCAGCTTCGGTCCCGGGACAGGGTACGAGCAGTTCTTC.

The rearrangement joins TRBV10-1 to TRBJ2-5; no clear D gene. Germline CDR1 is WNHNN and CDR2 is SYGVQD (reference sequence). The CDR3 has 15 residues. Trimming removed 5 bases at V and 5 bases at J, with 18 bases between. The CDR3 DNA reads TGCGCCAGCAGTCCCCCCTGGGGTAGTGAGGAGACCCAGTACTTC. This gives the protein CASSPPWGSEETQYF.

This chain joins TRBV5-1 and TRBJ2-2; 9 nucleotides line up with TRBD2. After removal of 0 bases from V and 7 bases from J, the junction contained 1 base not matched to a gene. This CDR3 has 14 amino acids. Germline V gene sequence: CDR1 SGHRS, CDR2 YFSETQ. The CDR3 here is CASSLGLAVGELFF. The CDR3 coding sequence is TGCGCCAGCAGCTTGGGACTAGCGGTCGGGGAGCTGTTTTTT.

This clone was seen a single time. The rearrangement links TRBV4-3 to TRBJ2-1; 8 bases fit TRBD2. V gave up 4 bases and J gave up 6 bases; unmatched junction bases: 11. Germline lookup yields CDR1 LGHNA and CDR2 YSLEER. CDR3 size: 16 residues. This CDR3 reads CASSLIFGRGTNEQFF. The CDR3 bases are TGCGCCAGCAGCCTCATTTTCGGGAGGGGCACCAATGAGCAGTTCTTC.

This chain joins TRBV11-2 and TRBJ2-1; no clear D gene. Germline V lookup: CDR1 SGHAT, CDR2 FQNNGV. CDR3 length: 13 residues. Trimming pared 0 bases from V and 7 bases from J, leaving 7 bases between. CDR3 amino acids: CASSLEASNEQFF. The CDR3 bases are TGTGCCAGCAGCTTAGAGGCCTCTAATGAGCAGTTCTTC.

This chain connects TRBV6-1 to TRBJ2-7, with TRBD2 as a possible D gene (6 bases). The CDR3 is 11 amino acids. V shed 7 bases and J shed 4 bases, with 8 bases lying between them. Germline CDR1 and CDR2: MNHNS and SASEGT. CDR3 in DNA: TGTGCCAGCATCCTAGCGTACGAGCAGTACTTC. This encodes CASILAYEQYF.

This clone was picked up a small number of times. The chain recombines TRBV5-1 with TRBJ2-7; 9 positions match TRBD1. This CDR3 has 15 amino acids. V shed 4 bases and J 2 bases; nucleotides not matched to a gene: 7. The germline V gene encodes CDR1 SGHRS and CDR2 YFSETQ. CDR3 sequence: CASSQDRGLTYEQYF. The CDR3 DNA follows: TGCGCCAGCAGCCAGGACAGGGGCCTTACCTACGAGCAGTACTTC. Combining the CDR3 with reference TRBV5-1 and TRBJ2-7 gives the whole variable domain KAGVTQTPRYLIKTRGQQVTLSCSPISGHRSVSWYQQTPGQGLQFLFEYFSETQRNKGNFPGRFSGRQFSNSRSEMNVSTLELGDSALYLCASSQDRGLTYEQYFGPGTRLTVT.

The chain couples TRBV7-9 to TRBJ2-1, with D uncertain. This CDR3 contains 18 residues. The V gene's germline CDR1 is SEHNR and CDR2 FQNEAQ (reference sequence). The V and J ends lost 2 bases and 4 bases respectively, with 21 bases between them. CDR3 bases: TGTGCCAGCAGCTTACCCGCGCCCCCGCTAGTGGGATACAATGAGCAGTTCTTC. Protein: CASSLPAPPLVGYNEQFF.